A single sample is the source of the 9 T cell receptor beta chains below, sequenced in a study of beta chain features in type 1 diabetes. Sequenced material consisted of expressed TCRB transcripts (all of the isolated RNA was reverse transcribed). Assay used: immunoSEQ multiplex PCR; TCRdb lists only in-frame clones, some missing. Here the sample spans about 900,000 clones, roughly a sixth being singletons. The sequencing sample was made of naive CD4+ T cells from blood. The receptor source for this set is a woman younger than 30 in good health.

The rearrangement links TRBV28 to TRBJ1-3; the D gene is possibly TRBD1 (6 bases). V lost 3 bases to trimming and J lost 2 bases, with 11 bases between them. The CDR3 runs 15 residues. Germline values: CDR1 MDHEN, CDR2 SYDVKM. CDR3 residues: CASSFYRVTGNTIYF. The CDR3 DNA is TGTGCCAGCAGTTTCTACAGGGTCACTGGAAACACCATATATTTT. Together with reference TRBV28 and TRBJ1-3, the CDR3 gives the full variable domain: DVKVTQSSRYLVKRTGEKVFLECVQDMDHENMFWYRQDPGLGLRLIYFSYDVKMKEKGDIPEGYSVSREKKERFSLILESASTNQTSMYLCASSFYRVTGNTIYFGEGSWLTVV.

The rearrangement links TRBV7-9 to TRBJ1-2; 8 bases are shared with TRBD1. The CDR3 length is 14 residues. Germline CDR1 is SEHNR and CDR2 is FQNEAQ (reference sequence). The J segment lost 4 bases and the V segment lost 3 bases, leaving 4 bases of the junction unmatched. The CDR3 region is CASSLTGVGYGYTF. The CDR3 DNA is TGTGCCAGCAGCTTGACAGGGGTTGGCTATGGCTACACCTTC.

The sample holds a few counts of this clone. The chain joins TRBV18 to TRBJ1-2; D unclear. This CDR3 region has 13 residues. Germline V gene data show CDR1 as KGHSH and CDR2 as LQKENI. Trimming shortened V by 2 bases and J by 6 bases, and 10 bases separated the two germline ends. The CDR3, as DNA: TGTGCCAGCTCACCATCGTTTGAGGATGGCTACACCTTC. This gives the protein CASSPSFEDGYTF.

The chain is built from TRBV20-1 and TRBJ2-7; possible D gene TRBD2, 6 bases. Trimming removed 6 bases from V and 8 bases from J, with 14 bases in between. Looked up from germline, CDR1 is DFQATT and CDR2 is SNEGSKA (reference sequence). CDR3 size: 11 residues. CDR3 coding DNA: TGCAGTGCCCCACTCGGGAGTAAGCAGTACTTC. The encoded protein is CSAPLGSKQYF.

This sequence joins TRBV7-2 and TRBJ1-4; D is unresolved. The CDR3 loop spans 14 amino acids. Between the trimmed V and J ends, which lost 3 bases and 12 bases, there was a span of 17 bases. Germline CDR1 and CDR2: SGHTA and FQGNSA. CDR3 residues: CASSLGGSKEQLFF. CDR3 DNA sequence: TGTGCCAGCAGCTTGGGAGGGTCCAAAGAGCAACTGTTTTTT.

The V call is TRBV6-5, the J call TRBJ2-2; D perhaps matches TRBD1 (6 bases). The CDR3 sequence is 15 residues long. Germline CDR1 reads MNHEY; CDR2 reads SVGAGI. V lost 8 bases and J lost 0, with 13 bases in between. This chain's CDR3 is CASHRVPTNTGELFF. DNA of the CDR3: TGTGCCAGCCACAGGGTGCCCACGAACACCGGGGAGCTGTTTTTT.

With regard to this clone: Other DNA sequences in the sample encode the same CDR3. In DNA form, the CDR3 reads TGTGCCAGCAGCCAAACGTCTGGAAACACCATATATTTT. It translates to CASSQTSGNTIYF. The chain couples TRBV7-2 to TRBJ1-3, with D uncertain. V lost 5 bases and J 1 base, leaving 6 bases between the germline ends. CDR1 is SGHTA and CDR2 is FQGNSA in the germline V gene. There are 13 residues in the CDR3.

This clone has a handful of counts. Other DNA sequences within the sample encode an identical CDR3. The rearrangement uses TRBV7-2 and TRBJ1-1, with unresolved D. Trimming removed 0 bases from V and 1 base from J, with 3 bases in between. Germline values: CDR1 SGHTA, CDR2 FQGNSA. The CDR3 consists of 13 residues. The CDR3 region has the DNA TGTGCCAGCAGCTTAGCAAGGAACACTGAAGCTTTCTTT. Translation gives CASSLARNTEAFF. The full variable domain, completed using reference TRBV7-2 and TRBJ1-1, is GAGVSQSPSNKVTEKGKDVELRCDPISGHTALYWYRQSLGQGLEFLIYFQGNSAPDKSGLPSDRFSAERTGGSVSTLTIQRTQQEDSAVYLCASSLARNTEAFFGQGTRLTVV.

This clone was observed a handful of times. The CDR3 loop is CASQGGPGANVLTF. DNA of the CDR3: TGTGCCAGCCAAGGAGGTCCTGGGGCCAACGTCCTGACTTTC. The chain joins TRBV6-5 to TRBJ2-6; tentatively, D is TRBD2 (5 bases). The CDR3 has 14 amino acids. The ends were cut back, 8 bases at V and 2 bases at J, with 10 bases in the middle. Germline V gene data show CDR1 as MNHEY and CDR2 as SVGAGI.